What follows are 7 T cell receptor beta chains derived from one specimen sequenced in a study of cytomegalovirus exposure and HLA in healthy donors. Method: immunoSEQ multiplex PCR; TCRdb's copy keeps in-frame clones and lacks some. The repertoire includes about 120,000 clones, 89% of them detected once, and 1.1% sits in the top ten. The sample consisted of PBMCs. The origin of the receptors is a woman under 30 in good health and CMV-seronegative.

The gene calls are TRBV28 and TRBJ2-5, with 7 bases aligning to TRBD2. CDR3 length: 15 residues. The trim removed 4 bases at V and 6 bases at J, leaving 11 bases unmatched. CDR1 and CDR2 (germline): MDHEN, SYDVKM. This CDR3 reads CASSYGGSGWKTQYF. CDR3 in DNA: TGTGCCAGCAGTTATGGCGGGAGTGGTTGGAAGACCCAGTACTTC.

J is TRBJ2-1 and V is TRBV10-3; 9 bases fit TRBD2. The CDR3 is 14 amino acids. Germline lookup yields CDR1 ENHRY and CDR2 SYGVKD. Trimming took 7 bases from V and 5 from J; bases not matched to a gene: 6. CDR3 in amino acids: CAITRAGGHNEQFF. Here the CDR3 DNA reads TGTGCCATCACACGAGCGGGGGGTCACAATGAGCAGTTCTTC.

The chain couples TRBV30 to TRBJ2-3; 8 bases line up with TRBD2. This CDR3 has 15 residues. Germline lookup yields CDR1 GTSNPN and CDR2 SVGIG (reference sequence). Trimming removed 7 bases from V and 0 bases from J; junction bases left unmatched: 9. DNA for the CDR3: TGTGCCTCAAGCGGGAGACTACCTAGCACAGATACGCAGTATTTT. Its translation: CASSGRLPSTDTQYF.

V gene TRBV5-4 combines with J gene TRBJ1-2; tentatively, D is TRBD1 (6 bases). Germline assignment: CDR1 SGHNT and CDR2 YYREEE (reference sequence). The CDR3 has 13 residues. The V gene lost 1 base and the J gene lost 2 bases, with 6 bases spanning the gap. The CDR3 protein is CASSLQGNYGYTF. In nucleotides, the CDR3 is TGTGCCAGCAGCTTGCAGGGGAACTATGGCTACACCTTC.

The chain joins TRBV20-1 to TRBJ2-7; D is undetermined. The V end was cut by 7 bases, the J end by 1 base, with 8 bases between. CDR3 size: 11 residues. Germline V gives CDR1 DFQATT, CDR2 SNEGSKA (reference sequence). The CDR3 nucleotides are TGCAGTGTTCGAGGTTCCTACGAGCAGTACGTC. It yields the protein CSVRGSYEQYV.

The chain employs TRBV7-9 and TRBJ1-1, with 10 nucleotides matching TRBD1. This CDR3 spans 15 amino acids. Trimming cost V 5 bases and J 11 bases; bases outside gene matches: 14. Germline assignment: CDR1 SEHNR and CDR2 FQNEAQ (reference sequence). The CDR3 sequence is CASSQKGTGDKAAFF. CDR3 DNA sequence: TGTGCCAGCAGCCAGAAGGGGACAGGGGATAAGGCTGCTTTCTTT.

This clone came up once. The chain employs TRBV7-2 and TRBJ2-5; D call uncertain. V was pared by 3 bases and J by 2 bases, with 7 bases between. The CDR3 runs 13 residues. CDR1 and CDR2 (germline): SGHTA, FQGNSA. Here the CDR3 reads CASSLSRQETQYF. CDR3 bases: TGTGCCAGCAGCTTGTCCAGGCAAGAGACCCAGTACTTC.